Below, 23 T cell receptor beta chains from the same sample are listed, as sequenced in a study of tumor-infiltrating lymphocytes in primary liver carcinoma. The tissue used was unsorted bulk material of 20-30 mg. RNA and DNA were co-extracted from it with the AllPrep DNA/RNA mini kit. Production of TCR beta cDNA used around 460 ng total RNA together with a constant-region primer. ARM-PCR was slightly modified, and three nested multiplex PCR rounds with it gave rise to the TCR beta libraries. Two initial PCR rounds of about 11 cycles each paired TRBV1-TRBV30 forward primers with a C-beta reverse primer. In TCRdb, the multiplex PCR reads were re-called with MiXCR into one record per CDR3 protein. Among tens of thousands of distinct CDR3 sequences listed, roughly 80% were seen once. The sample was liver tumor tissue from sampling region 4. Noted subset: tumor region T4, right-lateral pole. Receptors originate from a man aged 40-55 years with primary liver carcinoma and hepatitis B virus infection.

About this clonotype: Its ends do not fully match the called genes, so a read error is possible. The chain couples TRBV29-1 to TRBJ1-2; D unclear. The CDR3 is 11 residues long. Germline V gene lookup returns CDR1 SQVTM and CDR2 ANQGSEA. DNA of the CDR3: TGCAGCTTGACCGGGAATGGCGGCTACGCCTTC. Translating gives CSLTGNGGYAF.

With respect to this clonotype: The CDR3 does not close with the conserved phenylalanine or tryptophan, likely indicating a read error. The chain has TRBV29-1 and TRBJ1-2; 8 bases fit TRBD1. Germline values: CDR1 SQVTM, CDR2 ANQGSEA. The CDR3 totals 14 residues. The CDR3 DNA sequence: TGCGGCGGCTCGATCCAGGGGGCAAACTATGGCTACACCTCC. Translating gives CGGSIQGANYGYTS.

As regards this clonotype: This CDR3 is missing its conserved last phenylalanine or tryptophan, likely due to a read error. The chain links TRBV6-4 to TRBJ2-3, with 10 bases fitting TRBD2. Per the germline V gene, CDR1 is MRHNA and CDR2 is SNTAGT. The CDR3 totals 16 residues. The CDR3: CASRDSTSGSTDTQYS. CDR3 DNA: TGTGCCAGCCGTGACTCGACTAGCGGGAGCACAGATACGCAGTATTCT.

The chain couples TRBV25-1 to TRBJ2-1; 8 bases are shared with TRBD2. V lost 4 bases to trimming and J lost 6 bases; unmatched junction nucleotides: 5. Germline CDR1 MGHDK, CDR2 SYGVNS. The length of the CDR3 is 14 residues. CDR3 in amino acids: CASSVTSARNEQFF. CDR3 DNA sequence: TGTGCCAGCAGTGTGACTAGCGCTCGCAATGAGCAGTTCTTC.

This clonotype has a handful of counts. Germline is not matched at one junction end, which may reflect a read error. The genes are TRBV24-1 and TRBJ2-2, with D possibly being TRBD1 or TRBD2 (5 bases each). This CDR3 spans 15 amino acids. Germline V CDR1 and CDR2: KGHDR, SFDVKD. The CDR3 loop is CVTSEGDYDTGKLFF. In nucleotides, the CDR3 is TGTGTCACCAGTGAAGGGGATTACGACACCGGGAAGCTGTTTTTT.

This chain links TRBV20-1 with TRBJ2-7, with D hard to call. Per the germline V gene, CDR1 is DFQATT and CDR2 is SNEGSKA (reference sequence). V was trimmed by 0 bases and J by 3 bases, leaving 9 bases between them. There are 13 residues in the CDR3. The chain's CDR3 is CSARDMSGYEQYF. The CDR3 coding sequence is TGCAGTGCTAGAGATATGAGTGGCTACGAGCAGTACTTC.

A single count supports this clonotype. The genes are TRBV28 and TRBJ1-1, with TRBD1 matching 7 bases. CDR1 is MDHEN, CDR2 SYDVKM, per germline. V dropped 10 bases and J dropped 2; count of bases not matched to a gene: 10. CDR3 size: 14 residues. Here the CDR3 reads CAITRGQPNTEAFF. DNA for the CDR3: TGTGCCATCACCAGGGGACAGCCTAACACTGAAGCTTTCTTT.

This clonotype showed up just once. CDR3 in amino acids: CIAMTSGSGTPYEQYF. Here the CDR3 DNA reads TGCATCGCCATGACATCTGGGAGCGGCACTCCATACGAGCAGTACTTC. The chain links TRBV29-1 to TRBJ2-7; D perhaps matches TRBD2 (5 bases). CDR1 is SQVTM and CDR2 is ANQGSEA in the germline V gene. This CDR3 is built from 16 residues.

Worth noting for this clonotype: One end of the junction does not line up with germline, which may come from a read error. This chain uses TRBV12-3 or TRBV12-4 with TRBJ2-1; 9 nucleotides match TRBD2. The CDR3 spans 15 residues. CDR3 protein: CASSWTSVKGNGQFF. In DNA, the CDR3 is TGTGCCAGCAGTTGGACTAGCGTGAAGGGGAATGGGCAGTTCTTC.

DNA of the CDR3: TGCGCCAGCAGCCAAGACCGAAGAGGGAGGGCCAGGGTTCGCAATGGACAGTTCTTC. It yields the protein CASSQDRRGRARVRNGQFF. J is TRBJ2-1 and V is TRBV4-1, with 7 nucleotides matching TRBD2. The CDR3 extends over 19 amino acids. Germline V gene lookup returns CDR1 MGHRA and CDR2 YSYEKL. V shed 0 bases, J shed 13 bases, and the junction held 24 bases outside the gene matches.

As to this clonotype: The junction departs from the called germline gene at one end, perhaps through a read error. The chain uses TRBV11-3 and TRBJ1-1; unclear D gene. The CDR3 sequence is 12 residues long. Germline CDR1 SGHNT, CDR2 YENEEA. CDR3 in amino acids: CASSLEHTETSF. The CDR3 bases are TGTGCCAGCAGCTTAGAACACACTGAAACTTCCTTT.

This rearrangement joins TRBV6-6 to TRBJ2-3, with 7 bases that match TRBD2. Germline V CDR1 and CDR2: MNHNY, SVGAGI (reference sequence). J lost 6 bases, V lost 6 bases, and 9 bases had no gene match. The CDR3 sequence is 14 residues long. The chain's CDR3 is CASRLGGRTDTQYF. CDR3 sequence (DNA): TGTGCCAGCAGATTGGGCGGGAGAACGGATACGCAGTATTTT.

For this clonotype: The CDR3 does not end in the conserved phenylalanine or tryptophan, so this is likely a read error. CDR3 sequence reads: CASSLDTSGIAKYIQYL. The CDR3 bases are TGTGCCAGCAGCTTAGATACTAGCGGGATTGCCAAATACATTCAGTACTTA. V is TRBV11-2 and J is TRBJ2-4, with 10 bases matching TRBD2. This CDR3 is built from 17 residues. Germline assignment: CDR1 SGHAT and CDR2 FQNNGV.

This chain links TRBV29-1 with TRBJ1-1; D is possibly TRBD1 (5 bases). The length of the CDR3 is 15 residues. Germline CDR1 reads SQVTM; CDR2 reads ANQGSEA. Trimming took 7 bases from V and 5 from J, leaving 23 bases between them. As DNA, the CDR3 is TGCAGCGCTGGTAGGGGCTGGGGGATGAGTACTGAAGCTTTCTTT. Its translation: CSAGRGWGMSTEAFF.

As regards this clonotype: One end of the junction does not line up with germline, which may come from a read error. V is TRBV30 and J is TRBJ2-1; 7 nucleotides align to TRBD2. The CDR3 spans 15 residues. Germline V gene sequence: CDR1 GTSNPN, CDR2 SVGIG (reference sequence). The CDR3 nucleotides are TGTGCTTGGAGTTGGCTAGCGGTAGTGGGGGATGAGCAGTTCTTC. It codes for CAWSWLAVVGDEQFF.

The sample holds a few counts of this clonotype. This chain connects TRBV6-1 to TRBJ1-5, with D possibly matching TRBD1 (6 bases). CDR3 length: 17 residues. Per germline, CDR1 MNHNS and CDR2 SASEGT. V was pared by 7 bases and J by 4 bases, with 23 bases between. The CDR3 nucleotides are TGTGCCAGCATACTTCCGGGGGCCCGAGTGGGAAATCAGCCCCAGCATTTT. Its protein product is CASILPGARVGNQPQHF.

A single count supports this clonotype. One junction end does not reproduce the germline sequence, and a read error may be involved. The V and J genes are TRBV5-6 and TRBJ2-1, with D unresolved. From germline, CDR1 is SGHDT and CDR2 YYEEEE. This CDR3 contains 18 residues. This CDR3 is CASSSLLCGSSTYNEHFF. The CDR3 region has the DNA TGTGCCAGCAGCTCCCTACTTTGCGGTTCAAGCACCTACAATGAGCACTTCTTC.

This clonotype has ten or more counts. V gene TRBV9 combines with J gene TRBJ1-1, with TRBD1 as a possible D gene (5 bases). The germline V gene has CDR1 SGDLS and CDR2 YYNGEE. CDR3 length: 15 amino acids. The V and J ends lost 0 bases and 0 bases respectively, with 9 bases between them. For the CDR3, the DNA is TGTGCCAGCAGCGTAGGTGGGGCAGTGAACACTGAAGCTTTCTTT. Protein product: CASSVGGAVNTEAFF.

In regard to this clonotype: The CDR3 does not close with the conserved phenylalanine or tryptophan, likely indicating a read error. This chain uses TRBV5-6 with TRBJ2-1, with 7 bases that match TRBD2. Losses at the gene ends were 0 bases for V and 5 bases for J; bases not matched to a gene: 8. This CDR3 comprises 16 residues. Germline assignment: CDR1 SGHDT and CDR2 YYEEEE. CDR3 DNA: TGTGCCAGCAGCTTGGTCGCGGGAGCTGGGGACAATGAGCAGTTCTCC. It encodes CASSLVAGAGDNEQFS.

For this clonotype: This may be a read error: a much more frequent sequence differs by one nucleotide. Lacking the conserved final phenylalanine or tryptophan, this CDR3 likely reflects a read error. This chain connects TRBV5-1 to TRBJ2-7, with 7 bases lining up with TRBD1. This CDR3 has 14 residues. Germline-derived CDR1 and CDR2 are SGHRS and YFSETQ. The CDR3 sequence is CVSSRQQGINEQYL. The CDR3 bases are TGCGTCAGCAGCCGGCAACAGGGGATCAACGAGCAGTACCTC.

Remarks on this clonotype: Germline and junction disagree at one end, which may indicate a read error. The rearrangement links TRBV10-2 to TRBJ1-1; D is ambiguous. Germline V lookup: CDR1 WSHSY, CDR2 SAAADI. This CDR3 is 13 amino acids long. Here the CDR3 DNA reads TGCGCCGGCAGAGGAGTAGAAAACACTGAAGTTTTCTTT. It is translated as CAGRGVENTEVFF.

V is TRBV28 and J is TRBJ1-2, with no clear D. The CDR3 has 14 residues. Germline-derived CDR1 and CDR2 are MDHEN and SYDVKM. Trimming left V 3 bases short and J 4 bases short, with 12 bases between. CDR3 coding DNA: TGTGCCAGCAGTTTGGCGGGATACCTCTATGGCTACACCTTC. It is translated as CASSLAGYLYGYTF.

Notes on this clonotype: The final CDR3 position lacks the conserved phenylalanine or tryptophan, pointing to a likely read error. J is TRBJ2-7 and V is TRBV11-2; no clear D. The CDR3 loop spans 14 amino acids. The germline V gene encodes CDR1 SGHAT and CDR2 FQNNGV. CDR3 in amino acids: CTSSLDRQAYEQYM. DNA for the CDR3: TGTACCAGCAGCTTAGATCGACAAGCCTACGAGCAGTACATG.